This TCR beta chain is from a study of cytomegalovirus exposure and HLA in healthy donors (dated by TCRdb to the late 2010s). In the study overall: An earlier analysis of a few hundred of the donors reported 250 to 350 Gb of sequence data and some 110 million unique TCR beta sequences obtained from roughly 180 million T cells. Donor age, sex, ethnicity and CMV serostatus were collected together with the repertoire data. To predict cytomegalovirus infection status, the study combined high-throughput TCR immunosequencing, statistical association of individual TCRs with disease status, and machine learning. The study was designed to test whether signatures of past pathogen exposure could be identified by cataloging public T cell receptors. All discovery cohort repertoires had been generated using a single sequencing platform. A later analysis re-examined previously published TCR beta repertoires from about 700 donors and added high-resolution HLA genotyping to investigate patterns of TCR occurrence. To decide whether each TCR beta V gene segment behaved as functional or pseudogenic, an earlier analysis of fewer than 750 of the donors relied on high-throughput TCR beta sequencing. A later genetic analysis used genome-wide SNP genotypes for about 60% of the roughly 700 donors, treating that subset as a discovery cohort. The study profiled the T cell repertoires of under 850 subjects by immunosequencing and related them to cytomegalovirus serostatus. Among the roughly 400 genotyped donors, approximately 81% belonged to the genetic ancestry cluster associated with self-reported Caucasian donors. In addition to the first cohort of 666 subjects, a separate validation cohort of 130 or so different subjects was used. On average, about 240,000 unique TCR beta nucleotide sequences were sequenced per donor among several hundred genotyped donors of the cohort, with approximately 18% of those sequences being non-productive. Typing coverage varied by locus: about 629-640 donors for A, B, C, DRB1 and DQB1; roughly 500 for DQA1; 600 to 610 for DPA1; 400 to 480 for DPB1. Roughly 5 DR-DQ haplotypes were handled as single units for association and clustering, since linkage in the cohort was strong. About 300 gigabases of sequencing data and tens of millions of unique TCR sequences were included in an early release covering 550 to 800 HLA-typed donors. Class I and class II HLA loci were covered by the typing at four-digit resolution. Rather than using new phenotypic data, the later analysis identified candidate immune exposures from TCR beta sequences and from how often those sequences occurred across donors.

Library prep was done by the immunoSEQ multiplex PCR assay. For the multiplex PCR, a mixture combining 60 forward primers for TCR Vbeta segments and 13 reverse primers for TCR Jbeta segments was used. Amplification of the CDR3 region of rearranged TCR beta genes was performed with a multiplex PCR assay on genomic DNA. Amplified TCR beta libraries were sequenced as 87-base-pair reads on the Illumina HiSeq System. The paper's processing steps were these. A later analysis counted about 76 million unique TCR beta chains across the approximately 700 repertoires, and roughly 10 million of these chains were shared by at least two donors. Raw reads were error-corrected and collapsed into unique sequences with a nearest-neighbor algorithm that merged closely related sequences to remove PCR and sequencing errors. CDR3 sequences were aligned to IMGT reference sequences to assign V, D and J gene segments. For a sequence to be retained, at least a six-nucleotide match to both a V gene segment and a J gene segment was required. A rearrangement was called productive if the CDR3 had no stop codons and remained in frame with V and J, and every other rearrangement was called non-productive. CDR3 was defined according to IMGT convention as the region running from the second conserved V-encoded cysteine to the conserved J-encoded phenylalanine. The earlier analysis of fewer than 700 of the donors excluded sequences that lacked an unambiguous match to a single V gene segment. An earlier analysis of almost 600 of the donors classified V segments as functional when productive rearrangements were above 56.7% and as segregating when the standard deviation between donors was above 5%. A statistical classification framework was built for diagnosing cytomegalovirus status from the catalog of TCR beta chain sequences. In a later analysis, V and J genes were assigned by comparing TCR nucleotide sequences against IMGT/GENE-DB human TR gene sequences. Using the TCRdist pipeline, a later analysis assigned CDR3 sequences along with most-parsimonious VDJ recombination scenarios. In a later analysis, every TCR beta chain was defined by the combination of its CDR3 amino acid sequence and its V-gene family, and reads without a unique V-gene family were dropped. As a way to deal with suspected cross-contamination and a sequencing artifact, a later analysis dropped under 600 nucleotide sequences that were highly shared and had low generation probability. For each public chain, a later analysis derived a clonal expansion index from normalized ranks of inferred template counts within each repertoire. A later analysis computed generation probabilities with a VDJ recombination model fitted to out-of-frame rearrangements, and checked the results against IGoR. A later analysis scored TCR-TCR, TCR-HLA and TCR-CMV co-occurrence with hypergeometric tests, applying a repertoire-size bias correction to TCR pairs. False discovery rates were estimated in a later analysis by permuting HLA or CMV assignments 20 times. In a later analysis, co-occurring TCRs were grouped with DBSCAN, and TCRdist sequence similarity was added when clustering was performed within HLA-allele-positive subsets. Co-occurrence clustering excluded repertoires with fewer than 30,000 or more than 120,000 public chains, plus five with anomalous nucleotide sharing. The source is immuneACCESS, and TCRdb retained only in-frame sequences with V and J called. Part of the clones is not carried over; for the studies checked, unresolved V genes explain less than half of this, and the remainder is unexplained. That table is the source of V, J and clone size, and D and trimming were worked out from the DNA. For this sample there are 120,000 or so clones; approximately 80% appear just once. Together, the top ten hold around 1.4% of the sample.

Overall study outcomes, separate from this receptor: Only TCR beta chains were sequenced in this cohort, and the absence of alpha or paired-chain data limited detectable features. Linkage disequilibrium might explain the correlated functional status among segregating V segments, but an unknown experimental factor could not be ruled out. Because the 87-base-pair reads could not distinguish some IMGT-functional V segments, including TRBV6-2 and TRBV6-3, those segments were excluded. The presence/absence analyses assumed that sequencing depth was roughly uniform across donors, and that assumption may not be true. According to a later analysis, parvovirus B19, influenza, CMV and Epstein-Barr virus appeared linked to several top co-occurrence clusters. At a false discovery rate of 0.05, a later analysis linked under 20,000 TCR beta sequences to specific HLA alleles. Most CMV-associated TCR beta chains appeared to be HLA-restricted in a later analysis, and the HLA associations seemed to be driven largely by CMV exposure. A cluster of highly shared sequence variants was judged likely to represent a technical artifact of the sequencing pipeline. Because counts were too low, about 18 rarely observed V segments, including chromosome 9 orphons, were left out of the earlier analysis of about 500 of the donors. The study listed around 160 TCR beta chains as associated with cytomegalovirus. For the cohort, immune exposure information was limited to CMV serostatus. In vitro tests confirmed that a few of the cytomegalovirus-associated TCR beta chains recognize cytomegalovirus antigens. Compared with the 666-donor mean, donors in an Asian-associated ancestry cluster had fewer N-insertions in productive TCRs, according to a later genetic analysis. Strong co-occurrence of HLA alleles, especially DR and DQ, made assigning TCR associations to individual alleles difficult. HLA typing was unavailable for some donors at each locus, so association tests used only the typed subset. An earlier analysis of some 590 of the donors showed that most TCR beta V segments appeared in productive rearrangements either about 87% or about 30% of the time, which broadly matched IMGT annotations. While some public TCRs were present in many individuals, most TCR sequences turned up only very rarely across donors. The authors suggested that the approach could potentially be generalized to other disease states and immunological phenotypes. The classifier was reported to diagnose cytomegalovirus status with high specificity and sensitivity in both the original cohort and the validation cohort. In a later analysis, TCR association rates were found to vary across HLA loci, with the most associated TCRs seen for DRB1 alleles and the fewest for HLA-C alleles. A further reported finding was that TCR beta sequences accurately predicted the HLA-A and HLA-B alleles for most subjects in the first cohort. In a later analysis, HLA-associated TCR beta chains showed more clonal expansion and lower generation probabilities than non-associated chains that were equally common. A later genetic analysis associated a missense DCLRE1C variant with V-gene and J-gene trimming of TCR beta chains, and an independent cohort replicated the association.

With regard to this clone: Its antigen target is currently unknown. Base qualities are not at hand, and no much larger clone is one base apart.

In total, 600 or so healthy bone marrow donors made up the cohort. All cohort members were sampled while nominally healthy, although unrecorded immune exposures were likely present. The donor tested CMV seronegative, placing the donor among the 352 seronegative members of the cohort. Each donor provided a peripheral blood sample, and peripheral blood mononuclear cells were used for TCR beta sequencing. Genomic DNA was extracted from the blood cell samples with the Qiagen DNeasy Blood Extraction Kit. V lost 3 bases and J lost 2 bases, and the count of bases not matched to a germline gene is 13. Sequences LGHNA (CDR1) and YSLEER (CDR2) are obtained from the germline V gene. The CDR3 runs 19 amino acids, cysteine and phenylalanine included. Only the CDR3 DNA stays, 57 bases, in frame from base 1.

The sequence links TRBV4-3 to TRBJ2-6; the central 7 bases match TRBD1. The clonotype comes from a woman between 18 and 29 years old in good health and CMV-seronegative. Material: PBMCs. The nucleotides are TGCGCCAGCAGCCACCACCCCGGGACAGTCCTCCCTGGGGCCAACGTCCTGACTTTC. The resulting protein is CASSHHPGTVLPGANVLTF.